This T cell receptor beta chain is from a study of T cells expressing NK-cell markers. The wider study: Out of eight donors sequenced, seven tested HCMV-seropositive and the remaining one seronegative.

This CDR3 region has 15 residues. CDR1 and CDR2 (germline): DFQATT, SNEGSKA (reference sequence). Libraries used 5'RACE template switching adding universal primer site and UMIs. Following a re-call of the 5' RACE reads, TCRdb has one entry per CDR3 protein and lacks DNA. Here the sample table reports a few thousand distinct CDR3 sequences. By frequency, this clonotype is medium-sized. Its cognate antigen is unknown. General study findings and limits: Expanded NKG2C+ T cell clones had unclear HCMV specificity. In a few donors, dominant clonotypes made up 28.3-60.1% of CD3+CD56-NKG2C+ cells.

This chain joins TRBV20-1 and TRBJ2-1; the TCRdb D gene call, TRBD2, has no DNA to confirm it. Sequencing input: blood T cells: a sorted CD56 or NKG2C T cell subset, CD4+ or CD8+ T cells, or bulk PBMC T cells (not recorded which). This clonotype was sampled from a man aged 18 to 30 in good health. The CDR3 spells CSARELAGVAYEQFF.